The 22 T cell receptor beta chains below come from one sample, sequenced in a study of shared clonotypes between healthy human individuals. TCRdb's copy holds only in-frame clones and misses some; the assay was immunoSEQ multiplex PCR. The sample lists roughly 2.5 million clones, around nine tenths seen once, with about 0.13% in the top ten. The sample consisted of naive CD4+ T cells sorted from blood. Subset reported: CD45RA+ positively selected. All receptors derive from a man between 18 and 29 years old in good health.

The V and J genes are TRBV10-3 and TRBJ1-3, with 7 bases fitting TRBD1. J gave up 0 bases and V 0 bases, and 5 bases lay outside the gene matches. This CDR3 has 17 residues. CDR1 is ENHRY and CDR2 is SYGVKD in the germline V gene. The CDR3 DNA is TGTGCCATCAGTGAGTCGGGACAGACCTTCTCTGGAAACACCATATATTTT. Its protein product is CAISESGQTFSGNTIYF.

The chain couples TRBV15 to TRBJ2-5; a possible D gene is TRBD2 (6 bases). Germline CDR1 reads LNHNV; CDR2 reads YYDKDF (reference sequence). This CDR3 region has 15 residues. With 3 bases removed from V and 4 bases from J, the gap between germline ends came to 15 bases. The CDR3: CATSRRRGTGETQYF. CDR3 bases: TGTGCCACCAGCAGGAGGAGGGGAACAGGAGAGACCCAGTACTTC.

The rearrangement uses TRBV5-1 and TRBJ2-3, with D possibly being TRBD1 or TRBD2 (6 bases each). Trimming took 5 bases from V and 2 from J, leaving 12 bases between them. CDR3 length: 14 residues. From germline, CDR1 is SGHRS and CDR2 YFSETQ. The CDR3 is CASRRGESTDTQYF. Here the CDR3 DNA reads TGCGCCAGCAGGAGGGGGGAGTCCACAGATACGCAGTATTTT.

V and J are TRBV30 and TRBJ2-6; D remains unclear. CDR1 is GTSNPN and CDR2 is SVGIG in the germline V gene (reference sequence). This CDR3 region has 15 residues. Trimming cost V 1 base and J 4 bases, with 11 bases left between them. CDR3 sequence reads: CAWSGTFGGANVLTF. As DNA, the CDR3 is TGTGCCTGGAGTGGGACGTTTGGGGGGGCCAACGTCCTGACTTTC.

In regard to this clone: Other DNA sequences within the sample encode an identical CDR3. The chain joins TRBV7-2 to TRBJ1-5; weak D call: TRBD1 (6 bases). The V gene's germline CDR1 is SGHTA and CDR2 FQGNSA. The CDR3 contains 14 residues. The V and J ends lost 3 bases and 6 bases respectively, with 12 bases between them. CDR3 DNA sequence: TGTGCCAGCAGCTTGGGGGGGCCGGGTCAGCCCCAGCATTTT. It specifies CASSLGGPGQPQHF.

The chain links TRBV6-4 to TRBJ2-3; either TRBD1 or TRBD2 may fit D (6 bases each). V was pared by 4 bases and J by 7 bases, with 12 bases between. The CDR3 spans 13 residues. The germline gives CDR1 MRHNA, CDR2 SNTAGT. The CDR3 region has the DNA TGTGCCAGCAGTGCCCCCGGGGGCAATACGCAGTATTTT. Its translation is CASSAPGGNTQYF.

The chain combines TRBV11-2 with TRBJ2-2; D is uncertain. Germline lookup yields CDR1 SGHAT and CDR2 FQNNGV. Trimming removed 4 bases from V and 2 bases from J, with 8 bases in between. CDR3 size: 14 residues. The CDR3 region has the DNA TGTGCCAGCAGCTCATTGGATAACACCGGGGAGCTGTTTTTT. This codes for CASSSLDNTGELFF.

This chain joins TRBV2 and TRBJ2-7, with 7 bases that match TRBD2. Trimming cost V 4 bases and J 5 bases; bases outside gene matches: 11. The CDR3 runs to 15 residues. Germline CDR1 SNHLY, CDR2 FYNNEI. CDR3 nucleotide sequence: TGTGCCAGCAGTGCGGACGGCCCACTAGCGAACGAGCAGTACTTC. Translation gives CASSADGPLANEQYF.

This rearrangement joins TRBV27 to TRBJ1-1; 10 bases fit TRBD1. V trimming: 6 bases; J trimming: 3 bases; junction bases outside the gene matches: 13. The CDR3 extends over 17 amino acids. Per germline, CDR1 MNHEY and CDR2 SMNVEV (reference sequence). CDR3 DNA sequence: TGTGCCAGCAGGACGGGACAGGGGACGGGGTGGGACACTGAAGCTTTCTTT. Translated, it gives CASRTGQGTGWDTEAFF.

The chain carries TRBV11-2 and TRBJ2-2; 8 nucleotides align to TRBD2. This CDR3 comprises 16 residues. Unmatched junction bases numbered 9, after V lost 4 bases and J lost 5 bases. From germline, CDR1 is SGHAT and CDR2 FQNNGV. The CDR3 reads CASSSSGRGRTGELFF. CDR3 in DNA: TGTGCCAGCAGCTCGAGCGGGAGAGGTCGAACCGGGGAGCTGTTTTTT. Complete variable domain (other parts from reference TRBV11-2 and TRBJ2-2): EAGVAQSPRYKIIEKRQSVAFWCNPISGHATLYWYQQILGQGPKLLIQFQNNGVVDDSQLPKDRFSAERLKGVDSTLKIQPAKLEDSAVYLCASSSSGRGRTGELFFGEGSRLTVL.

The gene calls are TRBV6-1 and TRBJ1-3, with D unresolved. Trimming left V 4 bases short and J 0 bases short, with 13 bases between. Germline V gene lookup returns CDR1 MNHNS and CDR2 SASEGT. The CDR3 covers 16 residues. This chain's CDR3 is CASSATPRSSGNTIYF. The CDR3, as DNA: TGTGCCAGCAGTGCCACACCCAGGAGCTCTGGAAACACCATATATTTT.

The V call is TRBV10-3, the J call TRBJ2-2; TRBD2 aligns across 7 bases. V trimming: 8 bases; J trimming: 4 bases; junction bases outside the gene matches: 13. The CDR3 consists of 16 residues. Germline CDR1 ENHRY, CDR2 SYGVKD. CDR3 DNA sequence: TGTGCCATCCGCAATCTGGGAGGGCGCGGCACCGGGGAGCTGTTTTTT. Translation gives CAIRNLGGRGTGELFF.

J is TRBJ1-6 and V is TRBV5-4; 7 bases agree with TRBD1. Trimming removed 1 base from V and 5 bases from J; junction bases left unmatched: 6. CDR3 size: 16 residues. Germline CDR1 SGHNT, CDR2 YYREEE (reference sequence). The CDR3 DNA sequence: TGTGCCAGCAGCTTGAGTCAGGGACAGAATAATTCACCCCTCCACTTT. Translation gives CASSLSQGQNNSPLHF.

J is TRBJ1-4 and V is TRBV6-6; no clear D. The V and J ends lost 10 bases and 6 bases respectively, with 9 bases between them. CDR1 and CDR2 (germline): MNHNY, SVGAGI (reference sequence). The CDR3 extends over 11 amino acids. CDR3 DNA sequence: TGTGCCACCCTCTGGGATGAAAAACTGTTTTTT. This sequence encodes CATLWDEKLFF.

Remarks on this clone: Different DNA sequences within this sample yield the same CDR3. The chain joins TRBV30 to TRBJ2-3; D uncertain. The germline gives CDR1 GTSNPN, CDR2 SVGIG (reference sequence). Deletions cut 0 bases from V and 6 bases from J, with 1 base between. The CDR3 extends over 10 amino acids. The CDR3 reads CAWSVDTQYF. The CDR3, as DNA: TGTGCCTGGAGTGTTGATACGCAGTATTTT.

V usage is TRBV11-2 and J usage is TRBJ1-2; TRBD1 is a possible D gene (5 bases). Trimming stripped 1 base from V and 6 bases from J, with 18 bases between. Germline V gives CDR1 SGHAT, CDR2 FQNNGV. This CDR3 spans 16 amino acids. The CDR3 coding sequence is TGTGCCAGCAGCTTAGTGAGGGGCAGAATGAGACATGGCTACACCTTC. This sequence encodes CASSLVRGRMRHGYTF.

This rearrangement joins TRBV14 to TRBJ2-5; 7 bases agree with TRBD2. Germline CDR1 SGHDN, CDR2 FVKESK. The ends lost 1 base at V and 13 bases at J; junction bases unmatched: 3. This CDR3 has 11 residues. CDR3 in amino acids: CASSQGLAMYF. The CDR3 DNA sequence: TGTGCCAGCAGCCAAGGACTAGCCATGTACTTC.

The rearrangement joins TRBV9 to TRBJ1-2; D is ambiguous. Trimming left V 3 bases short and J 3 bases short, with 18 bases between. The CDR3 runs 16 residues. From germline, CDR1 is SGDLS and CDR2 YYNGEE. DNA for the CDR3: TGTGCCAGCAGCGCCTCCCCGGACGGCGAACACTATGGCTACACCTTC. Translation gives CASSASPDGEHYGYTF.

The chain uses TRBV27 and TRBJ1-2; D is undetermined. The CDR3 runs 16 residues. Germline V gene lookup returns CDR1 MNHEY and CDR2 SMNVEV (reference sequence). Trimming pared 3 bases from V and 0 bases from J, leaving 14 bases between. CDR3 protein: CASSLSSGYPNYGYTF. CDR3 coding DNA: TGTGCCAGCAGTTTGTCCTCCGGGTATCCTAACTATGGCTACACCTTC.

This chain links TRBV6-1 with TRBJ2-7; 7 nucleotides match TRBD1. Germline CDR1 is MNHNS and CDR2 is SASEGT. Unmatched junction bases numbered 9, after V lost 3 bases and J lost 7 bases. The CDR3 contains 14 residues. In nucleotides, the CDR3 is TGTGCCAGCAGTGACCTCCGGGACAGCAGGGAGCAGTACTTC. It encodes CASSDLRDSREQYF.

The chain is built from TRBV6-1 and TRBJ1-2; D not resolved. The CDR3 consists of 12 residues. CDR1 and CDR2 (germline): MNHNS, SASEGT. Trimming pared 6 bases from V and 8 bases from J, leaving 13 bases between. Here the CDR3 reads CASSVLRWGYTF. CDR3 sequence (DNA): TGTGCCAGCAGCGTACTCAGATGGGGCTACACCTTC.

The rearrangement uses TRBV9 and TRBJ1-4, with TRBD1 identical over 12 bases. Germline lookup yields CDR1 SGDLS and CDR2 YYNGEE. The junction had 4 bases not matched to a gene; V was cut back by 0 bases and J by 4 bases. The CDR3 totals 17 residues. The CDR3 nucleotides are TGTGCCAGCAGCGTAGGGGACAGGGGGCTGGGTAATGAAAAACTGTTTTTT. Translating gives CASSVGDRGLGNEKLFF.